This T cell receptor (beta chain) was sequenced during a study of T cell responses to AZD1222 COVID-19 vaccine. Notes on this clone: Its matching antigen is unknown.

Sequencing used immunoSEQ multiplex PCR; TCRdb keeps in-frame clones, though not all of them. The sample lists 100,000 or so clones, roughly 87% occurring once. Study-wide results and limits: Compared with day 0, the breadth and depth of the Spike-specific TCR repertoire rose significantly after two doses of AZD1222. White British people made up most donors, females outnumbered males, and clonal diversity was possibly underestimated. It was only after the peak T cell response that any repertoires were sampled. Baseline testing showed seropositivity in only a handful of AZD1222 recipients.

The CDR3 length is 13 residues. Trimming took 7 bases from V and 4 from J; bases not matched to a gene: 6. Germline CDR1 SGHNT, CDR2 YYREEE (reference sequence). The receptor was isolated from an adult in good health. The source was peripheral blood, collected on day 0 of AZD1222 vaccination. The chain combines TRBV5-4 with TRBJ2-7; TRBD1 aligns across 9 bases. The CDR3 protein is CASQGTGSYEQYF. In DNA, the CDR3 is TGTGCCAGCCAGGGGACAGGGAGTTACGAGCAGTACTTC.